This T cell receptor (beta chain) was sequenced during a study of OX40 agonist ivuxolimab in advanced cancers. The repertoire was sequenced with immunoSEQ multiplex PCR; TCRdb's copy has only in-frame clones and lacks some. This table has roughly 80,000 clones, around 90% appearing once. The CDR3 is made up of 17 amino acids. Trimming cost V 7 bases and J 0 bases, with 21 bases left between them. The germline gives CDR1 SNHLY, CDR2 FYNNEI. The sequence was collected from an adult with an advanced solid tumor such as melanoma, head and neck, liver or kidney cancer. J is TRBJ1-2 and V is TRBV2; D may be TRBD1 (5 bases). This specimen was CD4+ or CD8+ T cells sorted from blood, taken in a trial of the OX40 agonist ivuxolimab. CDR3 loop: CASTFGVSGRANYGYTF. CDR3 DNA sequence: TGTGCCAGCACGTTCGGGGTTTCAGGGAGAGCTAACTATGGCTACACCTTC.